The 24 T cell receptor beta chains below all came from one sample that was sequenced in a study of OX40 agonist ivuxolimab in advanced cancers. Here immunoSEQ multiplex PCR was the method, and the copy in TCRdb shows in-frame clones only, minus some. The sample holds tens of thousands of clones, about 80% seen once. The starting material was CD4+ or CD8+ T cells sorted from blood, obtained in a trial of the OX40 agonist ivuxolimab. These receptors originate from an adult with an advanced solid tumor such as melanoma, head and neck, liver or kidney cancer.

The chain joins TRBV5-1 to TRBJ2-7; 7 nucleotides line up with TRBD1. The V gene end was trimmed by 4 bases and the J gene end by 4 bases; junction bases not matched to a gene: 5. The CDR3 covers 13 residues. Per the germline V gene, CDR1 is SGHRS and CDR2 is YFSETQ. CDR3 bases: TGCGCCAGCAGCCAGGGACAGCCATACGAGCAGTACTTC. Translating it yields CASSQGQPYEQYF.

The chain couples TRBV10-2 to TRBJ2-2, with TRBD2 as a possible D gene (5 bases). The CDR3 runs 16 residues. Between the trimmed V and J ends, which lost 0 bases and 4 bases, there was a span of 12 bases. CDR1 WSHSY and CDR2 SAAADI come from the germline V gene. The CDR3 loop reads CASSESRESGTGELFF. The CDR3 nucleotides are TGCGCCAGCAGTGAGTCAAGGGAGTCCGGCACCGGGGAGCTGTTTTTT.

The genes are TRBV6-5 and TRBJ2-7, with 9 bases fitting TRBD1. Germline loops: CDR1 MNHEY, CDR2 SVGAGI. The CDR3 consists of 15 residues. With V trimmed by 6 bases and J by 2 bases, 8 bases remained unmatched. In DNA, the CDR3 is TGTGCCAGCAGCCCCGGGACAGGGAGAACCTACGAGCAGTACTTC. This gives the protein CASSPGTGRTYEQYF.

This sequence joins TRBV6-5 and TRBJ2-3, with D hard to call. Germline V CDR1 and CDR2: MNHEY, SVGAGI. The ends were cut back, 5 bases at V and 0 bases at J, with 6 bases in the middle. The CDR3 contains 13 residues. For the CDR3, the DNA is TGTGCCAGCAGTGCCCCTAGCACAGATACGCAGTATTTT. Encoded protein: CASSAPSTDTQYF.

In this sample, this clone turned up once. The CDR3, as DNA: TGTGCCAGCAGTCCAGCGGGAGATCTTCTCGAGCAGTACTTC. Amino acid sequence: CASSPAGDLLEQYF. This chain connects TRBV28 to TRBJ2-7; TRBD2 matches 8 bases. This CDR3 is 14 amino acids long. V trimming: 5 bases; J trimming: 6 bases; junction bases outside the gene matches: 9. Per germline, CDR1 MDHEN and CDR2 SYDVKM.

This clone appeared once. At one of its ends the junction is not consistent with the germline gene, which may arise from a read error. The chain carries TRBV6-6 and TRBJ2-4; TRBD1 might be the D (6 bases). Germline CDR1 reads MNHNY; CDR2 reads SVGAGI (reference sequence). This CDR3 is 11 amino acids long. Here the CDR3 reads CASRTGNSQYF. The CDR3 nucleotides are TGTGCCAGCAGAACAGGGAACAGTCAGTACTTC.

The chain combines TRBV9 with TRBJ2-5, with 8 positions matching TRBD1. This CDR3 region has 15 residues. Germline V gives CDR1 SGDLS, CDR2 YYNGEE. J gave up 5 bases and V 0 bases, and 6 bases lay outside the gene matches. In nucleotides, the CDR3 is TGTGCCAGCAGCGTAGGGGGGCGACAGGGGGAGACCCAGTACTTC. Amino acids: CASSVGGRQGETQYF.

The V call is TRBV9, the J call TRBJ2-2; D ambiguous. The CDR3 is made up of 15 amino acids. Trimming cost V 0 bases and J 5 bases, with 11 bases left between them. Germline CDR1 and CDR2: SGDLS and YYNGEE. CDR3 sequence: CASSVDWILTGELFF. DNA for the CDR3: TGTGCCAGCAGCGTAGATTGGATTCTAACCGGGGAGCTGTTTTTT.

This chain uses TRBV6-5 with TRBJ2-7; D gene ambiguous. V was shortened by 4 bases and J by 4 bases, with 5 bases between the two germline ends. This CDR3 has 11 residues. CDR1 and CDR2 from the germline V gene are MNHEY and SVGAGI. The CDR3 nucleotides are TGTGCCAGCAGTTTCCGGTACGAGCAGTACTTC. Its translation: CASSFRYEQYF.

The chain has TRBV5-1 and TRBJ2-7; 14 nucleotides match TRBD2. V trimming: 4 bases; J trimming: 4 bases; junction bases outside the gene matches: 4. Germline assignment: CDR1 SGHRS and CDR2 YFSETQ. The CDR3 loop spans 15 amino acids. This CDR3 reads CASSRLAGGKYEQYF. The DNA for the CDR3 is TGCGCCAGCAGCCGACTAGCGGGAGGGAAATACGAGCAGTACTTC.

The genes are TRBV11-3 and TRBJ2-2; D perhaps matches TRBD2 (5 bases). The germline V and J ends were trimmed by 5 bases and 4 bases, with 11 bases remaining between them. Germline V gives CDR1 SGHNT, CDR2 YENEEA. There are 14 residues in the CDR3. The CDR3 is CASSPDSITGELFF. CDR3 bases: TGTGCCAGCAGCCCGGACTCTATCACCGGGGAGCTGTTTTTT. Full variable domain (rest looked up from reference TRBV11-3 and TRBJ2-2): EAGVVQSPRYKIIEKKQPVAFWCNPISGHNTLYWYLQNLGQGPELLIRYENEEAVDDSQLPKDRFSAERLKGVDSTLKIQPAELGDSAVYLCASSPDSITGELFFGEGSRLTVL.

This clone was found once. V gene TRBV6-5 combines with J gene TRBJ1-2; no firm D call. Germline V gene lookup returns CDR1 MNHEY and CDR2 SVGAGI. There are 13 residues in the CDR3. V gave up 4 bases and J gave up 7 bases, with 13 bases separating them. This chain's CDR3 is CASSSPYQFGYTF. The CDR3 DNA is TGTGCCAGCAGTTCCCCCTACCAGTTTGGCTACACCTTC.

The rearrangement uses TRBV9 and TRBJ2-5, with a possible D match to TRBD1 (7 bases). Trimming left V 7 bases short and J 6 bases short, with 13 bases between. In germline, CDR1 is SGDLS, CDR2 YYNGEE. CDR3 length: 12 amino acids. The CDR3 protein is CASSQGGQTQYF. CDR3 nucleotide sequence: TGTGCCAGCTCCCAGGGGGGTCAGACCCAGTACTTC.

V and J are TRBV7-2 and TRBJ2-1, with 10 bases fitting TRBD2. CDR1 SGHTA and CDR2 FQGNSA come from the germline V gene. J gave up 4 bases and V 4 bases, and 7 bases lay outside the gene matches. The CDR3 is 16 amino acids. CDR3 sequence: CASSSVSGRVYNEQFF. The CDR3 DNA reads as TGTGCCAGCAGCTCGGTGAGCGGGAGGGTATACAATGAGCAGTTCTTC.

CDR3 sequence (DNA): TGTGCCAGCAGCCGGGACACGGGGCGCACTGAAGCTTTCTTT. Protein: CASSRDTGRTEAFF. The chain joins TRBV7-2 to TRBJ1-1; D is possibly TRBD1 (6 bases). Germline V gives CDR1 SGHTA, CDR2 FQGNSA. V lost 5 bases and J 4 bases, leaving 14 bases between the germline ends. The CDR3 consists of 14 residues. Combining the CDR3 with reference TRBV7-2 and TRBJ1-1 gives the whole variable domain GAGVSQSPSNKVTEKGKDVELRCDPISGHTALYWYRQSLGQGLEFLIYFQGNSAPDKSGLPSDRFSAERTGGSVSTLTIQRTQQEDSAVYLCASSRDTGRTEAFFGQGTRLTVV.

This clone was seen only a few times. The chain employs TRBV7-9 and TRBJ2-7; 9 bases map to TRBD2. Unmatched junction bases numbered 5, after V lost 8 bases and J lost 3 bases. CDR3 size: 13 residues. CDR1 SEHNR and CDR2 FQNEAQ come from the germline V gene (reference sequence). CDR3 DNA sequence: TGTGCCAGCGGCAGCGGGAGGTTCTACGAGCAGTACTTC. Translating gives CASGSGRFYEQYF.

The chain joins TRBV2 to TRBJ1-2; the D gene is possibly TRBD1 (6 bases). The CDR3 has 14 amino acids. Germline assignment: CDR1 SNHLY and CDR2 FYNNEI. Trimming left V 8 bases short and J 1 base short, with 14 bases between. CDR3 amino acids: CASSRDTNNYGYTF. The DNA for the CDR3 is TGTGCCAGCTCTCGGGACACCAATAACTATGGCTACACCTTC.

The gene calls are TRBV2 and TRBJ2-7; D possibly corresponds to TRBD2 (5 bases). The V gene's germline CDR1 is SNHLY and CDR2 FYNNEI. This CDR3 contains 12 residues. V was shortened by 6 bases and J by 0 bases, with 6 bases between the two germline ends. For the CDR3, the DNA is TGTGCCAGCAGGGAGGACTCCTACGAGCAGTACTTC. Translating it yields CASREDSYEQYF.

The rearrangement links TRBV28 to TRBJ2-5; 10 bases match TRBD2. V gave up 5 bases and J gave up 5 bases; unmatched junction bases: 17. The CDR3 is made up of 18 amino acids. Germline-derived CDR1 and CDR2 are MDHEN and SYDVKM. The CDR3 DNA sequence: TGTGCCAGCAGTAGTCCTAGCGGGAGAGGGGGGATGAGTGAGACCCAGTACTTC. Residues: CASSSPSGRGGMSETQYF.

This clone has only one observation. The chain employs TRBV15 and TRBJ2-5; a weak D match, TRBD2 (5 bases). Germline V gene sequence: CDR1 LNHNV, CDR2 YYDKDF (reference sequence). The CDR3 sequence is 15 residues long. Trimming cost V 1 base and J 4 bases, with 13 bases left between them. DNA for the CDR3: TGTGCCACCAGCAGAGCTACCGGAGAGGGAGAGACCCAGTACTTC. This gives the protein CATSRATGEGETQYF.

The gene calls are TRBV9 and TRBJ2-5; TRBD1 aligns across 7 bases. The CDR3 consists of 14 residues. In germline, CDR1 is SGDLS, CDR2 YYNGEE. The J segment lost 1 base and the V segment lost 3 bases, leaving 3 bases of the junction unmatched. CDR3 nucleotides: TGTGCCAGCAGCGGGACAGGAATCCAAGAGACCCAGTACTTC. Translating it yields CASSGTGIQETQYF.

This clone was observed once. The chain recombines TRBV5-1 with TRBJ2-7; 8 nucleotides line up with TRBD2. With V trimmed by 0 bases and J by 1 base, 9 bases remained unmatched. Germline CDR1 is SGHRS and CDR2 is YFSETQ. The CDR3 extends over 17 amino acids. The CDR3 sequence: CASSLVSTQRESYEQYF. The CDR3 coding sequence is TGCGCCAGCAGCTTGGTTTCGACCCAGCGGGAGTCCTACGAGCAGTACTTC.

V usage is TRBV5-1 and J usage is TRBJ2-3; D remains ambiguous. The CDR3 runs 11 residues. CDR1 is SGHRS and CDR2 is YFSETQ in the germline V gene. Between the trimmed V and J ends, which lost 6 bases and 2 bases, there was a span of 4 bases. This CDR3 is CASTDTDTQYF. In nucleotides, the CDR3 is TGCGCCAGCACAGACACAGATACGCAGTATTTT. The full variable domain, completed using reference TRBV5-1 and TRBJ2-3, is KAGVTQTPRYLIKTRGQQVTLSCSPISGHRSVSWYQQTPGQGLQFLFEYFSETQRNKGNFPGRFSGRQFSNSRSEMNVSTLELGDSALYLCASTDTDTQYFGPGTRLTVL.

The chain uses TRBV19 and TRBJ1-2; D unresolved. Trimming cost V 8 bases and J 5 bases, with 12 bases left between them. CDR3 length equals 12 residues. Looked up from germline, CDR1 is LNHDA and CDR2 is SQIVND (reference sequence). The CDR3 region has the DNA TGTGCCAGTGGACTCTTGAGATATGGCTACACCTTC. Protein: CASGLLRYGYTF.